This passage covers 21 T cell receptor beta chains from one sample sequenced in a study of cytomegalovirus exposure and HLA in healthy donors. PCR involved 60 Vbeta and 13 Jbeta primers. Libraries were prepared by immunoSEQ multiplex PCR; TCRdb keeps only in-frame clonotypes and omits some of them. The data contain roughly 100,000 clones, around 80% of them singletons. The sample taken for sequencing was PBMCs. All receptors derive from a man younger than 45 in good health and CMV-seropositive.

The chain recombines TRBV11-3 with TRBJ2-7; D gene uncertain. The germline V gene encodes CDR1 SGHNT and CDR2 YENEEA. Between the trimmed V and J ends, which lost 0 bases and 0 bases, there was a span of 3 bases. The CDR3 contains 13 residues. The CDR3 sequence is CASSLDRSYEQYF. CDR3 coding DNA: TGTGCCAGCAGCTTAGATCGCTCCTACGAGCAGTACTTC.

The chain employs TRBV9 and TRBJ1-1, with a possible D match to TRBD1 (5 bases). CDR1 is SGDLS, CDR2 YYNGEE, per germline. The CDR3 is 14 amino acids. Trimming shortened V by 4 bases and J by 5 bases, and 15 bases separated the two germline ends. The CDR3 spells CASSPRQGRTEAFF. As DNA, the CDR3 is TGTGCCAGCAGCCCACGGCAGGGAAGAACTGAAGCTTTCTTT. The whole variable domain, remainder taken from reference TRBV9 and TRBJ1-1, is DSGVTQTPKHLITATGQRVTLRCSPRSGDLSVYWYQQSLDQGLQFLIQYYNGEERAKGNILERFSAQQFPDLHSELNLSSLELGDSALYFCASSPRQGRTEAFFGQGTRLTVV.

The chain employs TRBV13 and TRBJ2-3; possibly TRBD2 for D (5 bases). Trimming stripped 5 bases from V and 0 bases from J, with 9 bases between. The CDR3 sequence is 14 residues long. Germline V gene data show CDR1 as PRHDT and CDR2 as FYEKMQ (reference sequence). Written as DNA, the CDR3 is TGTGCCAGCAGCGCCCGGACTAGCACAGATACGCAGTATTTT. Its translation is CASSARTSTDTQYF.

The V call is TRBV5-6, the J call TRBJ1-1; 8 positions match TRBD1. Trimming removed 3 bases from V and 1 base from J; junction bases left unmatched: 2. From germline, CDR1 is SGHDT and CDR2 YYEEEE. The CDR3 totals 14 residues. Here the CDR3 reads CASSWDRSNTEAFF. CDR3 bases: TGTGCCAGCAGCTGGGACAGGTCGAACACTGAAGCTTTCTTT. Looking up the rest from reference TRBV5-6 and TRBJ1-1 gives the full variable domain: DAGVTQSPTHLIKTRGQQVTLRCSPKSGHDTVSWYQQALGQGPQFIFQYYEEEERQRGNFPDRFSGHQFPNYSSELNVNALLLGDSALYLCASSWDRSNTEAFFGQGTRLTVV.

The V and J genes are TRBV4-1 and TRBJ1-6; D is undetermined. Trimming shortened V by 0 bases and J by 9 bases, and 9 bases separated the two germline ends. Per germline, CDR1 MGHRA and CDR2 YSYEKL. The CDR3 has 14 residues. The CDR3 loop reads CASSQDSRASPLHF. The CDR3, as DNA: TGCGCCAGCAGCCAAGATTCGAGGGCTTCACCCCTCCACTTT.

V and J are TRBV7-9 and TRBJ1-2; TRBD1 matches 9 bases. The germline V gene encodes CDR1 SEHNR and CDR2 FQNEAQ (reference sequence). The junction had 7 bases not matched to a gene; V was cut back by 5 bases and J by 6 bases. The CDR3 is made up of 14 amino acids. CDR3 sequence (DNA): TGTGCCAGCAGCCCGAGACAGGGGGGGCATGGCTACACCTTC. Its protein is CASSPRQGGHGYTF.

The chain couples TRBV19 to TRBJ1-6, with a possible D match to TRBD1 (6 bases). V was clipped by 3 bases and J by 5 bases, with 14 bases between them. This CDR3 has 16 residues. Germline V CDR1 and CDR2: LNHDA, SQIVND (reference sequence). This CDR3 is CASSMRQGYHNSPLHF. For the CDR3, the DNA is TGTGCCAGTAGTATGAGGCAGGGGTATCATAATTCACCCCTCCACTTT.

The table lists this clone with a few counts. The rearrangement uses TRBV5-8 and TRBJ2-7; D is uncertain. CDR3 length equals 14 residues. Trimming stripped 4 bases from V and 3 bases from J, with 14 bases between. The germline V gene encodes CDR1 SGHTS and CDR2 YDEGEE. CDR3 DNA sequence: TGTGCCAGCAGCCCCGGGTTAAACCGCTACGAGCAGTACTTC. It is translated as CASSPGLNRYEQYF.

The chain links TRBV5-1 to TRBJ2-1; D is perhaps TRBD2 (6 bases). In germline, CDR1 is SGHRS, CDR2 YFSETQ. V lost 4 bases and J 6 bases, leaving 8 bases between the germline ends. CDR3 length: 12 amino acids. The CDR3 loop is CASSAGFNEQFF. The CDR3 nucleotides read TGCGCCAGCAGCGCGGGATTCAATGAGCAGTTCTTC.

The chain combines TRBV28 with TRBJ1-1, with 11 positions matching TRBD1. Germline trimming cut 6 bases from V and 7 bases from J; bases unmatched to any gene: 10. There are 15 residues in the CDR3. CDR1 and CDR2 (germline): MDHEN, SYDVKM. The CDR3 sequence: CASRLRGQGEGEAFF. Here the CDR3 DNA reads TGTGCCAGCAGACTACGGGGACAGGGGGAGGGTGAAGCTTTCTTT.

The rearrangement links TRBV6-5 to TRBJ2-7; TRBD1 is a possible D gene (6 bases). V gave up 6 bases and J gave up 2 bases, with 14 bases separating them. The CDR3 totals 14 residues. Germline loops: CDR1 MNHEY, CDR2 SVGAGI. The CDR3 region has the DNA TGTGCCAGCAGCTTGAAGGGGGTTCCCTACGAGCAGTACTTC. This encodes CASSLKGVPYEQYF.

The CDR3: CASTLSAGASYNEQFF. DNA for the CDR3: TGTGCCAGCACTCTTAGCGCGGGGGCCTCCTACAATGAGCAGTTCTTC. The chain has TRBV7-9 and TRBJ2-1; a weak D match, TRBD2 (7 bases). V lost 7 bases and J 0 bases, leaving 16 bases between the germline ends. The CDR3 runs to 16 residues. CDR1 is SEHNR and CDR2 is FQNEAQ in the germline V gene (reference sequence).

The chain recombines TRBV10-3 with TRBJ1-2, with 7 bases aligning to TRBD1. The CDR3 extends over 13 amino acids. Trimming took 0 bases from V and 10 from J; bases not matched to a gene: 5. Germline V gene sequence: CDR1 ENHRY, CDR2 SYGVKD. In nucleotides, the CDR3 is TGTGCCATCAGTGAGTCGAACAGGGGCTTCTACACCTTC. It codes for CAISESNRGFYTF.

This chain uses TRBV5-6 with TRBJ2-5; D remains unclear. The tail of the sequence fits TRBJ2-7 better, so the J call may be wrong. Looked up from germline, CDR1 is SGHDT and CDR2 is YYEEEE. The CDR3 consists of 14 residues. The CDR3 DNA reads TGTGCCAGCAGCTTCTCCAGTGGGCTCTACGAGCAGTACTTC. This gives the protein CASSFSSGLYEQYF.

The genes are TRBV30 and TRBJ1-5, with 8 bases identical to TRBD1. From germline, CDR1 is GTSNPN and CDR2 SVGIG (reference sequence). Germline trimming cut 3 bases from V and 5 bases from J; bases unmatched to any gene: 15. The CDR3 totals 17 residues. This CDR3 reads CAWRGPLGQGADQPQHF. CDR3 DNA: TGTGCCTGGAGGGGTCCCTTAGGGCAGGGGGCAGATCAGCCCCAGCATTTT.

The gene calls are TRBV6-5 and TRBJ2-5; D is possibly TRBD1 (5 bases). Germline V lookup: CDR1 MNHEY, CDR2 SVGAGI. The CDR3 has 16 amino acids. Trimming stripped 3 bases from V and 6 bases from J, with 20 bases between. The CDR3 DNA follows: TGTGCCAGCAGTTATAGGGCAGGGATGACCGCGCAGACCCAGTACTTC. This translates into CASSYRAGMTAQTQYF.

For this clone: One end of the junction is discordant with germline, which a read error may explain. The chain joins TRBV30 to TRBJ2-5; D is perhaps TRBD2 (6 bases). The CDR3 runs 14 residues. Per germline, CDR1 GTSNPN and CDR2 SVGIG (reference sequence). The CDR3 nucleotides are TGTGCCTGGAGGCCCTTGGGACCGGGAGAGACACAGTACTTC. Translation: CAWRPLGPGETQYF.

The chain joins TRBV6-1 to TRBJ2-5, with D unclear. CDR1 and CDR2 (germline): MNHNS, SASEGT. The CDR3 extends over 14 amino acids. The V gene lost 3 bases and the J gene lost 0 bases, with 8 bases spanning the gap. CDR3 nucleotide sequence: TGTGCCAGCAGTGAGAGCACGTACCAAGAGACCCAGTACTTC. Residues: CASSESTYQETQYF.

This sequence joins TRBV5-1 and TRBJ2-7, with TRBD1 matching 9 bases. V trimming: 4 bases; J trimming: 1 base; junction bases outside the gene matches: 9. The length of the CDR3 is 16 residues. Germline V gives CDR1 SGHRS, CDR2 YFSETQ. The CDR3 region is CASSLAAGTGSYEQYF. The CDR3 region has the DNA TGCGCCAGCAGCCTGGCGGCCGGGACAGGGTCCTACGAGCAGTACTTC. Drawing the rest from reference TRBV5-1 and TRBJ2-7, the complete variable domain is KAGVTQTPRYLIKTRGQQVTLSCSPISGHRSVSWYQQTPGQGLQFLFEYFSETQRNKGNFPGRFSGRQFSNSRSEMNVSTLELGDSALYLCASSLAAGTGSYEQYFGPGTRLTVT.

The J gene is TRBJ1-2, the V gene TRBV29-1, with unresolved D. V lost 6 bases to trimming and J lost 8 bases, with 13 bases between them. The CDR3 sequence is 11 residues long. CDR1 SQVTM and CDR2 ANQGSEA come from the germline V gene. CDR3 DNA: TGCAGCGTCAGAGGGATTCGGGGCTACACCTTC. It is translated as CSVRGIRGYTF. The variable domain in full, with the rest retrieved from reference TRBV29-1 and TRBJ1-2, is SAVISQKPSRDICQRGTSLTIQCQVDSQVTMMFWYRQQPGQSLTLIATANQGSEATYESGFVIDKFPISRPNLTFSTLTVSNMSPEDSSIYLCSVRGIRGYTFGSGTRLTVV.

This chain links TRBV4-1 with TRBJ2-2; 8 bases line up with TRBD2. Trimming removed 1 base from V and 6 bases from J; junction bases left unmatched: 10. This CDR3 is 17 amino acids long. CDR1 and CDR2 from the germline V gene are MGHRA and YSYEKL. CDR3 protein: CASSQAPAGGPSGELFF. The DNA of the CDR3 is TGCGCCAGCAGCCAAGCCCCGGCGGGGGGCCCGTCCGGGGAGCTGTTTTTT.